A single sample is the source of the 8 T cell receptor beta chains below, sequenced in a study of cytomegalovirus exposure and HLA in healthy donors. Some clones are missing from TCRdb's copy, which holds only in-frame ones; the method was immunoSEQ multiplex PCR. The sample lists some 250,000 clones; 90% were seen once. Sequenced material: PBMCs. These receptors were obtained from a woman aged 18-29 years in good health and CMV-seronegative.

The chain combines TRBV19 with TRBJ1-1, with 10 bases lining up with TRBD1. Germline lookup yields CDR1 LNHDA and CDR2 SQIVND (reference sequence). The CDR3 covers 13 residues. Unmatched junction bases numbered 2, after V lost 6 bases and J lost 4 bases. This chain's CDR3 is CASRGDRGTEAFF. The CDR3 region has the DNA TGTGCCAGTAGAGGGGACAGGGGCACTGAAGCTTTCTTT. The entire variable domain, with the rest obtained from reference TRBV19 and TRBJ1-1, is as follows: DGGITQSPKYLFRKEGQNVTLSCEQNLNHDAMYWYRQDPGQGLRLIYYSQIVNDFQKGDIAEGYSVSREKKESFPLTVTSAQKNPTAFYLCASRGDRGTEAFFGQGTRLTVV.

This clone was recorded only once. The DNA for the CDR3 is TGTGCCAGCAGCTTATCCAGGGAGGGCACTGAAGCTTTCTTT. Its translation is CASSLSREGTEAFF. The V gene is TRBV7-2, the J gene TRBJ1-1, with D tentatively TRBD1 (5 bases). Trimming took 2 bases from V and 4 from J, leaving 11 bases between them. This CDR3 contains 14 residues. Germline CDR1 and CDR2: SGHTA and FQGNSA.

The chain links TRBV28 to TRBJ2-7; weak D call: TRBD1 (6 bases). Germline assignment: CDR1 MDHEN and CDR2 SYDVKM. Trimming shortened V by 1 base and J by 2 bases, and 15 bases separated the two germline ends. CDR3 length: 16 amino acids. CDR3 nucleotide sequence: TGTGCCAGCAGTTTATCCAAGGACAGACCAACCTACGAGCAGTACTTC. Translation: CASSLSKDRPTYEQYF.

V usage is TRBV6-1 and J usage is TRBJ2-7; D might be TRBD1 (6 bases). Germline CDR1 and CDR2: MNHNS and SASEGT. This CDR3 is built from 15 residues. The germline V and J ends were trimmed by 9 bases and 1 base, with 19 bases remaining between them. Written as DNA, the CDR3 is TGTGCCAGATTACAGGGACCGGGTGAATCCTACGAGCAGTACGTC. As protein: CARLQGPGESYEQYV.

The chain couples TRBV4-1 to TRBJ2-5, with TRBD2 identical over 8 bases. With V trimmed by 6 bases and J by 1 base, 10 bases remained unmatched. CDR1 and CDR2 from the germline V gene are MGHRA and YSYEKL. The CDR3 runs 16 residues. The CDR3 DNA is TGCGCCAGCAGGAGGACCGGGAGGGCAGGCCAAGAGACCCAGTACTTC. Its translation is CASRRTGRAGQETQYF.

The V and J genes are TRBV28 and TRBJ1-1, with D perhaps TRBD1 (6 bases). The V gene's germline CDR1 is MDHEN and CDR2 SYDVKM. The CDR3 is made up of 12 amino acids. V was pared by 4 bases and J by 7 bases, with 10 bases between. This CDR3 is CASSSTGFEAFF. The CDR3 DNA reads TGTGCCAGCAGTTCTACAGGGTTTGAAGCTTTCTTT.

V is TRBV5-1 and J is TRBJ1-6; 7 bases match TRBD1. The J segment lost 5 bases and the V segment lost 3 bases, leaving 5 bases of the junction unmatched. CDR3 length equals 15 residues. The germline CDR1 and CDR2 sequences are SGHRS and YFSETQ. The CDR3 nucleotides read TGCGCCAGCAGCTATGCGGACAGGCATAATTCACCCCTCCACTTT. It is translated as CASSYADRHNSPLHF.

This clone was observed a handful of times. This chain joins TRBV27 and TRBJ1-2; tentative D call: TRBD1 (6 bases). Between the trimmed V and J ends, which lost 5 bases and 4 bases, there was a span of 14 bases. Looked up from germline, CDR1 is MNHEY and CDR2 is SMNVEV (reference sequence). This CDR3 contains 14 residues. CDR3 in DNA: TGTGCCAGCAGTCCCGACCGGACAGCCTATGGCTACACCTTC. Translation gives CASSPDRTAYGYTF.